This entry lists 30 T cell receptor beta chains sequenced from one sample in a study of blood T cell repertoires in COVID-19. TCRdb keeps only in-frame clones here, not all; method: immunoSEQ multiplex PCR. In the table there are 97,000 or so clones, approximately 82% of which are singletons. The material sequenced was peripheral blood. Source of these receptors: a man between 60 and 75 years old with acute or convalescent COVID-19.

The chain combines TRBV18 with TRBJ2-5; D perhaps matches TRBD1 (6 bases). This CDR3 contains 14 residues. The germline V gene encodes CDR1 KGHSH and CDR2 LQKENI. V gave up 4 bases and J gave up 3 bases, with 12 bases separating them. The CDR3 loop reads CASSLRQEEETQYF. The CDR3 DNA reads TGTGCCAGCTCACTAAGACAGGAAGAAGAGACCCAGTACTTC.

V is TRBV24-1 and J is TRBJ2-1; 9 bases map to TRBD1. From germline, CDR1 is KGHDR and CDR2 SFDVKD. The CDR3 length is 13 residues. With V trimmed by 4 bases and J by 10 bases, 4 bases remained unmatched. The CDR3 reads CATSDQGQGEQFF. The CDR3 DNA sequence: TGTGCCACCAGTGACCAAGGACAGGGGGAGCAGTTCTTC.

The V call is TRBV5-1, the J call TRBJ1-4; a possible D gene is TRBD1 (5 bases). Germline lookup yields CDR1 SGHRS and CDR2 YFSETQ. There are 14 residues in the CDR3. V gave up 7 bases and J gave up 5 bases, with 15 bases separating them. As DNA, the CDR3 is TGCGCCAGCGCCCAAGGGGCCGGGAATGAAAAACTGTTTTTT. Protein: CASAQGAGNEKLFF.

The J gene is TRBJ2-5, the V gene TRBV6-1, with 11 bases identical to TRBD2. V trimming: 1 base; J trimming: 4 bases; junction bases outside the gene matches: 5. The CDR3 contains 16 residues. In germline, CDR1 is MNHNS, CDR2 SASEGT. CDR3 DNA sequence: TGTGCCAGCAGTGAAGGGGCTAGCGGGGGGACAGAGACCCAGTACTTC. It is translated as CASSEGASGGTETQYF.

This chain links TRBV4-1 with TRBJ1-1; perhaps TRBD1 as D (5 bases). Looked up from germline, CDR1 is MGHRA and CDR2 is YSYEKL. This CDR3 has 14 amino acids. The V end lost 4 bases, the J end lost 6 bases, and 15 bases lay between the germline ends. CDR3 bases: TGCGCCAGCAGCCTCAACGACCCCAGGGCTGAAGCTTTCTTT. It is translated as CASSLNDPRAEAFF.

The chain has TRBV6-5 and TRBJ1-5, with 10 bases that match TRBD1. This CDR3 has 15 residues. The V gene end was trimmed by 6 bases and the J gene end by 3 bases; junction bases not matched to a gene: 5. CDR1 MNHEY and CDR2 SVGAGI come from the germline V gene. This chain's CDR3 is CASSPGTGDNQPQHF. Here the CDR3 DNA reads TGTGCCAGCAGCCCCGGGACAGGGGACAATCAGCCCCAGCATTTT.

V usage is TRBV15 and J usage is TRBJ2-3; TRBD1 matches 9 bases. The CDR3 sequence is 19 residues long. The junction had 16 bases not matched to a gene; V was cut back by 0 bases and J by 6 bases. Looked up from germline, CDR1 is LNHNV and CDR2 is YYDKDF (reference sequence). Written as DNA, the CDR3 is TGTGCCACCAGCAGAGACACCCGCCCGCGGGACAGGGATTTTGATACGCAGTATTTT. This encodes CATSRDTRPRDRDFDTQYF.

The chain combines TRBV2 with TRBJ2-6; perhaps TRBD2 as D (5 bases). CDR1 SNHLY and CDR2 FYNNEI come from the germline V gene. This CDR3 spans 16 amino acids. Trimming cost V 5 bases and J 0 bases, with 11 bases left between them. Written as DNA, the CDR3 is TGTGCCAGCAGTACTCGGGGAGTCTCTGGGGCCAACGTCCTGACTTTC. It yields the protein CASSTRGVSGANVLTF.

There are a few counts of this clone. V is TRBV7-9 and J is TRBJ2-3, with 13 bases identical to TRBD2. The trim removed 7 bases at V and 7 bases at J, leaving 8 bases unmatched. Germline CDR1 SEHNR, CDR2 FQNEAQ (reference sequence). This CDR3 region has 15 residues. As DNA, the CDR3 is TGTGCCAGCACCGGCCGACTAGCGGGAGGTTATACGCAGTATTTT. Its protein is CASTGRLAGGYTQYF.

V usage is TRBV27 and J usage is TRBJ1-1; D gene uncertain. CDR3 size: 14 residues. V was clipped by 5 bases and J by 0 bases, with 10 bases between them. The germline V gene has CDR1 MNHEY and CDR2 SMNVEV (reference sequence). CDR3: CASSPLSLNTEAFF. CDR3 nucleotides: TGTGCCAGCAGTCCTTTATCCTTGAACACTGAAGCTTTCTTT.

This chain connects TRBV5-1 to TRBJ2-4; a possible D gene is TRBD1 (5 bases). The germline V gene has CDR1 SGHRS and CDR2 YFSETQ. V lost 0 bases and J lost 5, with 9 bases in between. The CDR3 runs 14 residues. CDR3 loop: CASSLEGSQNIQYF. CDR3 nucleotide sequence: TGCGCCAGCAGCTTGGAGGGGTCCCAAAACATTCAGTACTTC.

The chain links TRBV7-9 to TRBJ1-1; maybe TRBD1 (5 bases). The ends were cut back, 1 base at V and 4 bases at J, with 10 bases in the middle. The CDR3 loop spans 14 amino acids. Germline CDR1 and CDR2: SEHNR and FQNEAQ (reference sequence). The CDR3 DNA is TGTGCCAGCAGCTTAGAACAGGCCAGCACTGAAGCTTTCTTT. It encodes CASSLEQASTEAFF.

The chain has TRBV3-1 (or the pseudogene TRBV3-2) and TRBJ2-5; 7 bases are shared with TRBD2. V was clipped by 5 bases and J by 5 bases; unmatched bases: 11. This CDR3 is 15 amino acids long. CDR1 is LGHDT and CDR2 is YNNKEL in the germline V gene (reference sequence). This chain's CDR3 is CASSSGASGPETQYF. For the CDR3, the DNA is TGTGCCAGCAGCTCCGGGGCTAGCGGCCCGGAGACCCAGTACTTC.

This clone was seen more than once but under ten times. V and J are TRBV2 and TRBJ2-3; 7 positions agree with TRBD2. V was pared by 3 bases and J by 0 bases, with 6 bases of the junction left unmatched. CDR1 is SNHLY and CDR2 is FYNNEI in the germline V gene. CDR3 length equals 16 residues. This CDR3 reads CASSDQAGTSTDTQYF. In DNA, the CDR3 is TGTGCCAGCAGTGATCAAGCGGGGACTAGCACAGATACGCAGTATTTT.

CDR3: CASSEQETQYF. The CDR3 DNA sequence: TGTGCCAGCAGCGAGCAAGAGACCCAGTACTTC. The V call is TRBV11-2, the J call TRBJ2-5, with D unresolved. V dropped 5 bases and J dropped 2 bases, with 3 bases sitting between them. From germline, CDR1 is SGHAT and CDR2 FQNNGV. CDR3 length equals 11 residues.

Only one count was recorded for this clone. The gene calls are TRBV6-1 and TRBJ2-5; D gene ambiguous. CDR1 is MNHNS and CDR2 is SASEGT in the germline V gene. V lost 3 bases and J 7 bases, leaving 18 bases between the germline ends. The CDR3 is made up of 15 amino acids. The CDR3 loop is CASSEVERSMGTQYF. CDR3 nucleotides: TGTGCCAGCAGTGAGGTTGAGAGGTCCATGGGGACCCAGTACTTC.

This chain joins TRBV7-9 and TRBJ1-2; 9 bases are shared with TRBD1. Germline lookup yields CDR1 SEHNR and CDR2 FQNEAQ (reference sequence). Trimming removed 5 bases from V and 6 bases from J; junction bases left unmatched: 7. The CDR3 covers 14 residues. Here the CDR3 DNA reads TGTGCCAGCAGCCCCACAGGGGGCACCGATGGCTACACCTTC. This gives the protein CASSPTGGTDGYTF.

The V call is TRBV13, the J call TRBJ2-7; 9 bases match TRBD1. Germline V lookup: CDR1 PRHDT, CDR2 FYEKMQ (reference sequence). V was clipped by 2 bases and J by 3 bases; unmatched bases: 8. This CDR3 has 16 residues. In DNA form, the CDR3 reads TGTGCCAGCAGCTTAAGGCTAGGGACAGGGAACTACGAGCAGTACTTC. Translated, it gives CASSLRLGTGNYEQYF. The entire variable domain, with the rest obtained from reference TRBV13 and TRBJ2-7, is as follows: AAGVIQSPRHLIKEKRETATLKCYPIPRHDTVYWYQQGPGQDPQFLISFYEKMQSDKGSIPDRFSAQQFSDYHSELNMSSLELGDSALYFCASSLRLGTGNYEQYFGPGTRLTVT.

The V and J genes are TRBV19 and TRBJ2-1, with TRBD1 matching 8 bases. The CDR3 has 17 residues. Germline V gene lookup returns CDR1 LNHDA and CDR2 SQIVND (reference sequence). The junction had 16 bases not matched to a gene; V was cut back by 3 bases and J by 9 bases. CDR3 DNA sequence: TGTGCCAGTAGTATGCGGGCAGGGGGCAGTTTTTTAGGTGAGCAGTTCTTC. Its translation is CASSMRAGGSFLGEQFF. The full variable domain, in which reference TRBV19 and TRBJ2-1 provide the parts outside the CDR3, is DGGITQSPKYLFRKEGQNVTLSCEQNLNHDAMYWYRQDPGQGLRLIYYSQIVNDFQKGDIAEGYSVSREKKESFPLTVTSAQKNPTAFYLCASSMRAGGSFLGEQFFGPGTRLTVL.

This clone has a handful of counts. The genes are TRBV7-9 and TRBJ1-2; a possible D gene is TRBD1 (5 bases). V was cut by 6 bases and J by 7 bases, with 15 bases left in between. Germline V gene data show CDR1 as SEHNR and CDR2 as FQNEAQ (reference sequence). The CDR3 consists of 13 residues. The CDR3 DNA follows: TGTGCCAGCAGTCTTGACCCAGGGCTTGGCTACACCTTC. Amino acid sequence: CASSLDPGLGYTF.

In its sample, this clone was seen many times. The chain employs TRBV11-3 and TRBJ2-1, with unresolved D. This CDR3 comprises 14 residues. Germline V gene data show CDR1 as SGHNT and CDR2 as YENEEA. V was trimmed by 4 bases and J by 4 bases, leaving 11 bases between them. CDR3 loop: CASSSLENYNEQFF. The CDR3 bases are TGTGCCAGCAGCTCCCTCGAGAATTACAATGAGCAGTTCTTC.

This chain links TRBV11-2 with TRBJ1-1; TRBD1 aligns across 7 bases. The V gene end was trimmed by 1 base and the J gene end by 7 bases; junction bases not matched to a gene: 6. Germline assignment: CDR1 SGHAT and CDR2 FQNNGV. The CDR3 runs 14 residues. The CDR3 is CASSLGYRGYEAFF. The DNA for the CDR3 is TGTGCCAGCAGCTTAGGGTACAGGGGTTATGAAGCTTTCTTT. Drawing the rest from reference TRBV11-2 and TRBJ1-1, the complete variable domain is EAGVAQSPRYKIIEKRQSVAFWCNPISGHATLYWYQQILGQGPKLLIQFQNNGVVDDSQLPKDRFSAERLKGVDSTLKIQPAKLEDSAVYLCASSLGYRGYEAFFGQGTRLTVV.

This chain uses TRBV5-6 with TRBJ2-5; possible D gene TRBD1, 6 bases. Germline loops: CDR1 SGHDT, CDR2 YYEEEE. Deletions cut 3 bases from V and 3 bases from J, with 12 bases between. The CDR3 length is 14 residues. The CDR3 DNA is TGTGCCAGCAGCTCCAGGGGAGAAGAAGAGACCCAGTACTTC. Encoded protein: CASSSRGEEETQYF.

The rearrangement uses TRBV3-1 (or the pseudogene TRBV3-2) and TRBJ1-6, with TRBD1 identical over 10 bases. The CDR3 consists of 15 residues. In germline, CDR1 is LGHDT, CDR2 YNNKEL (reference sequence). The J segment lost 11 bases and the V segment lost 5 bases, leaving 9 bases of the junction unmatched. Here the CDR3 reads CASSFRQGANPPLHF. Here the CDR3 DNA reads TGTGCCAGCAGCTTTCGACAGGGGGCGAATCCACCCCTCCACTTT.

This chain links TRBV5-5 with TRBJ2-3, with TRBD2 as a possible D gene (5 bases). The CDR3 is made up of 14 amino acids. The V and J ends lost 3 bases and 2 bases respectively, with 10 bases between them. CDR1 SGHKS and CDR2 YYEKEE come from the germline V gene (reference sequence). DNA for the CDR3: TGTGCCAGCAGCTCAACTAGATCCACAGATACGCAGTATTTT. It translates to CASSSTRSTDTQYF.

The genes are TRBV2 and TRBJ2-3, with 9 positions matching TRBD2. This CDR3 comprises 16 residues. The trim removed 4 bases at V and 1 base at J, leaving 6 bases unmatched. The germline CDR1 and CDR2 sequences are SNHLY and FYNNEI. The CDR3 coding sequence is TGTGCCAGCAGTGCACGCGGCGGGGGGGGCACAGATACGCAGTATTTT. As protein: CASSARGGGGTDTQYF.

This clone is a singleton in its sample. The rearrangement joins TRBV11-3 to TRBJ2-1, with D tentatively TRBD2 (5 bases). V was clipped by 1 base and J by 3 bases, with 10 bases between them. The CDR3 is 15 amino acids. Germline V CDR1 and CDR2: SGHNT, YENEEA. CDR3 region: CASSLVPADYNEQFF. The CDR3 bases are TGTGCCAGCAGCTTAGTCCCAGCGGACTACAATGAGCAGTTCTTC.

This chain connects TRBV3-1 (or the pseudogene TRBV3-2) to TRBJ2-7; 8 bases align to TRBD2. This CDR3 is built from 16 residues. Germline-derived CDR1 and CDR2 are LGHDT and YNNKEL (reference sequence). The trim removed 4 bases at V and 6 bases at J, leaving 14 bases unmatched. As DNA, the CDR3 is TGTGCCAGCAGCCTCAGCGAGGGACTAGGGACCACCGAGCAGTACTTC. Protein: CASSLSEGLGTTEQYF.

Written as DNA, the CDR3 is TGTGCCAGCAGCCCTACCCTGGGGAGGTATCAGCCCCAGCATTTT. Amino acids: CASSPTLGRYQPQHF. The chain carries TRBV5-8 and TRBJ1-5, with D uncertain. Germline-derived CDR1 and CDR2 are SGHTS and YDEGEE. Between the trimmed V and J ends, which lost 4 bases and 5 bases, there was a span of 16 bases. This CDR3 spans 15 amino acids. The variable domain in full, with the rest retrieved from reference TRBV5-8 and TRBJ1-5, is EAGVTQSPTHLIKTRGQQATLRCSPISGHTSVYWYQQALGLGLQFLLWYDEGEERNRGNFPPRFSGRQFPNYSSELNVNALELEDSALYLCASSPTLGRYQPQHFGDGTRLSIL.

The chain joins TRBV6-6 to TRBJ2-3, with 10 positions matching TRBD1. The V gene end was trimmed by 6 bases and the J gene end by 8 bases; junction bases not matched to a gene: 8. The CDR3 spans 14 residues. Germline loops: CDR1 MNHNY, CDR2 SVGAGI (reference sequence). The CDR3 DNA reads TGTGCCAGCAGCCGGGACAGGGACAGGGGTACGCAGTATTTT. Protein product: CASSRDRDRGTQYF.